What follows describes a single T cell receptor (beta chain). In the authors' methods: Amplification of reference gene primers was used by the study to estimate nucleated cell counts. Sequencing was performed with immunoSEQ multiplex PCR; in TCRdb, only in-frame clones are kept and a portion is missing. V and J calls plus clone size are reproduced from that table; the DNA served to infer D and trimming. The sample carries around 50,000 clones, approximately 80% recorded once. The sample is drawn from a study of blood T cell repertoires in COVID-19. Study-level information: Italy, Spain and the United States were the sources of the convalescent and acute COVID-19 samples. The analysed material was cDNA or gDNA that came from T cells, B-cell-depleted T cells, or PBMCs.

Deletions cut 8 bases from V and 2 bases from J, with 10 bases between. CDR3 size: 13 residues. CDR1 and CDR2 from the germline V gene are SNHLY and FYNNEI. This clonotype was obtained from a human donor in a cohort sampled during active COVID-19. The J gene is TRBJ1-5, the V gene TRBV2; no clear D. The source material was peripheral blood. As DNA, the CDR3 is TGTGCCAGCTTGGGCCAGGGCAATCAGCCCCAGCATTTT. Translating it yields CASLGQGNQPQHF.